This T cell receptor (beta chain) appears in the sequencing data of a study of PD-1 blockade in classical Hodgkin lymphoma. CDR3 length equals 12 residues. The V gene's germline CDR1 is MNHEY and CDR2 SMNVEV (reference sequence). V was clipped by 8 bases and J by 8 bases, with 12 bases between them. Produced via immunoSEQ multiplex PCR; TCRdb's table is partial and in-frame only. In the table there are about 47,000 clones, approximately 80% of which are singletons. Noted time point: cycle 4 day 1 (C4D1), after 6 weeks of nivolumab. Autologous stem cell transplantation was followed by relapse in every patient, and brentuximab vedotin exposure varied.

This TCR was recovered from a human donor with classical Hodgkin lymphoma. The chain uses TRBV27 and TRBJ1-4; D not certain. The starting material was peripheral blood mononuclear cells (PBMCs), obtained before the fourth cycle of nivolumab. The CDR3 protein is CASGAGSEKLFF. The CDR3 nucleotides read TGTGCCAGCGGCGCGGGGAGCGAAAAACTGTTTTTT. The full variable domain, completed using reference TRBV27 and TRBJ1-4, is EAQVTQNPRYLITVTGKKLTVTCSQNMNHEYMSWYRQDPGLGLRQIYYSMNVEVTDKGDVPEGYKVSRKEKRNFPLILESPSPNQTSLYFCASGAGSEKLFFGSGTQLSVL.